What follows describes a single T cell receptor beta chain. As it was prepared, the TCRbeta library received unique molecular identifiers. TCRdb redid the calling of the PCR reads with MiXCR, one entry per CDR3 protein. The sample contains approximately 390,000 distinct CDR3 sequences, 11% of which appear only once. The data belong to a study of T-cell reconstitution after alpha-beta-depleted transplantation in children. CDR1 and CDR2 from the germline V gene are SGHRS and YFSETQ. This CDR3 region has 16 residues. V lost 5 bases and J 1 base, leaving 15 bases between the germline ends. This rearrangement joins TRBV5-1 to TRBJ2-2; the D gene is possibly TRBD2 (6 bases). The sample consisted of PBMCs from the stem cell graft donor, taken from the stem cell graft. The TCR comes from a human donor who donated a stem cell graft to a child with acute myeloid leukemia. DNA for the CDR3: TGCGCCAGCAGGGACAACCCCGGGGGGAACACCGGGGAGCTGTTTTTT. Translating gives CASRDNPGGNTGELFF. The whole variable domain, remainder taken from reference TRBV5-1 and TRBJ2-2, is KAGVTQTPRYLIKTRGQQVTLSCSPISGHRSVSWYQQTPGQGLQFLFEYFSETQRNKGNFPGRFSGRQFSNSRSEMNVSTLELGDSALYLCASRDNPGGNTGELFFGEGSRLTVL.